The 27 T cell receptor beta chains given below trace back to one sample, sequenced in a study of blood T cell repertoires in COVID-19. The method was immunoSEQ multiplex PCR; TCRdb's version includes in-frame clones alone and lacks a portion of them. The sample carries some 170,000 clones, around nine tenths recorded once. The sequencing input was peripheral blood. These receptors were obtained from a man between 60 and 70 years old with active or convalescent COVID-19.

The V call is TRBV7-9, the J call TRBJ2-7; D perhaps matches TRBD1 (6 bases). The CDR3 loop spans 13 amino acids. V lost 1 base and J lost 4, with 8 bases in between. Germline V gene lookup returns CDR1 SEHNR and CDR2 FQNEAQ (reference sequence). CDR3 sequence reads: CASSLGRGYEQYF. In DNA, the CDR3 is TGTGCCAGCAGCTTAGGCAGGGGTTACGAGCAGTACTTC.

V usage is TRBV5-1 and J usage is TRBJ2-4; 8 bases line up with TRBD2. The CDR3 is made up of 15 amino acids. V was pared by 4 bases and J by 8 bases, with 11 bases of the junction left unmatched. Germline V lookup: CDR1 SGHRS, CDR2 YFSETQ. The CDR3 loop is CASSPPGLGNDIQYF. The DNA for the CDR3 is TGCGCCAGCAGCCCACCGGGACTAGGGAATGACATTCAGTACTTC.

This clone was seen only once. V gene TRBV10-3 combines with J gene TRBJ1-3, with 9 bases aligning to TRBD1. V shed 6 bases and J 1 base; nucleotides not matched to a gene: 10. This CDR3 has 17 amino acids. The germline gives CDR1 ENHRY, CDR2 SYGVKD. CDR3 loop: CAIRIGTGRLSGNTIYF. DNA for the CDR3: TGTGCCATCAGAATTGGGACAGGGAGACTATCTGGAAACACCATATATTTT.

J is TRBJ2-6 and V is TRBV5-6; tentative D call: TRBD1 (6 bases). V lost 3 bases and J lost 1, with 14 bases in between. CDR3 size: 17 residues. Germline-derived CDR1 and CDR2 are SGHDT and YYEEEE. The DNA of the CDR3 is TGTGCCAGCAGCTCCGGGACATTTATTTCTGGGGCCAACGTCCTGACTTTC. Translation gives CASSSGTFISGANVLTF.

V and J are TRBV6-5 and TRBJ1-2, with 8 bases identical to TRBD1. Germline loops: CDR1 MNHEY, CDR2 SVGAGI. J lost 4 bases, V lost 6 bases, and 7 bases had no gene match. CDR3 size: 14 residues. The CDR3 protein is CASRAAGGSYGYTF. The CDR3 coding sequence is TGTGCCAGCAGAGCTGCAGGGGGCTCCTATGGCTACACCTTC.

This clone was observed a single time. The gene calls are TRBV4-1 and TRBJ2-7; TRBD2 is a possible D gene (6 bases). CDR3 length: 14 amino acids. Germline CDR1 MGHRA, CDR2 YSYEKL. V was shortened by 3 bases and J by 2 bases, with 11 bases between the two germline ends. The CDR3 DNA reads as TGCGCCAGCAGCCAGGTGGGACTTCCCTACGAGCAGTACTTC. Amino acids: CASSQVGLPYEQYF.

This clone was recorded a few times. V is TRBV6-6 and J is TRBJ1-5; 7 bases are a match to TRBD1. This CDR3 region has 15 residues. CDR1 MNHNY and CDR2 SVGAGI come from the germline V gene (reference sequence). V lost 6 bases and J lost 0; bases outside the gene matches: 5. The CDR3 DNA follows: TGTGCCAGCAGGCGACAGGGTTATAGCAATCAGCCCCAGCATTTT. Protein product: CASRRQGYSNQPQHF.

As regards this clone: Additional DNA sequences in this sample encode the identical CDR3. The chain recombines TRBV5-1 with TRBJ1-5, with 10 nucleotides matching TRBD1. Germline CDR1 is SGHRS and CDR2 is YFSETQ. V trimming: 4 bases; J trimming: 5 bases; junction bases outside the gene matches: 3. This CDR3 region has 14 residues. In DNA, the CDR3 is TGCGCCAGCAGCCCCGGGACAGGGGATCAGCCCCAGCATTTT. Protein sequence: CASSPGTGDQPQHF.

The chain couples TRBV5-1 to TRBJ1-4; D is perhaps TRBD1 (6 bases). V was shortened by 1 base and J by 6 bases, with 10 bases between the two germline ends. Germline lookup yields CDR1 SGHRS and CDR2 YFSETQ. CDR3 length: 14 amino acids. The CDR3 region has the DNA TGCGCCAGCAGCTTGAGTACAGGGTATGAAAAACTGTTTTTT. This gives the protein CASSLSTGYEKLFF.

This chain joins TRBV28 and TRBJ1-1; D unclear. Between the trimmed V and J ends, which lost 3 bases and 1 base, there was a span of 9 bases. The germline CDR1 and CDR2 sequences are MDHEN and SYDVKM. CDR3 length equals 14 residues. CDR3 loop: CASSFPSQNTEAFF. In DNA form, the CDR3 reads TGTGCCAGCAGTTTTCCGTCACAGAACACTGAAGCTTTCTTT.

This sequence joins TRBV5-4 and TRBJ2-3, with 7 bases fitting TRBD2. CDR1 and CDR2 from the germline V gene are SGHNT and YYREEE (reference sequence). The V segment lost 0 bases and the J segment 2 bases; nucleotides outside the gene matches: 9. CDR3 size: 17 residues. The CDR3 sequence: CASSLASRTRSTDTQYF. The CDR3 nucleotides are TGTGCCAGCAGCTTGGCCAGTCGGACTAGATCCACAGATACGCAGTATTTT.

The chain recombines TRBV5-4 with TRBJ1-4; 9 positions agree with TRBD1. The CDR3 spans 13 residues. V was pared by 4 bases and J by 7 bases, with 2 bases of the junction left unmatched. CDR1 is SGHNT and CDR2 is YYREEE in the germline V gene (reference sequence). The CDR3 DNA reads TGTGCCAGCAGCCAACAGGGGGCTGAAAAACTGTTTTTT. Protein product: CASSQQGAEKLFF.

This chain links TRBV3-1 (or the pseudogene TRBV3-2) with TRBJ2-3; 8 positions agree with TRBD2. The CDR3 totals 16 residues. Trimming cost V 4 bases and J 4 bases; bases outside gene matches: 10. Germline V CDR1 and CDR2: LGHDT, YNNKEL (reference sequence). The CDR3 DNA reads TGTGCCAGCAGCCGCACTTACGGGAGGGCCCCAGATACGCAGTATTTT. It yields the protein CASSRTYGRAPDTQYF.

The CDR3 is CASSYTTGGYTF. The CDR3 DNA follows: TGTGCCAGCAGTTATACGACGGGGGGCTACACCTTC. The chain combines TRBV6-2 or TRBV6-3 with TRBJ1-2; D not certain. Germline V gene lookup returns CDR1 MNHEY and CDR2 SVGEGT. This CDR3 has 12 amino acids. With 3 bases removed from V and 8 bases from J, the gap between germline ends came to 10 bases.

This chain connects TRBV29-1 to TRBJ2-7, with 7 bases identical to TRBD1. Per germline, CDR1 SQVTM and CDR2 ANQGSEA. The V segment lost 3 bases and the J segment 4 bases; nucleotides outside the gene matches: 6. This CDR3 region has 13 residues. DNA for the CDR3: TGCAGCGTTGAGTCTGACAGGGATTACGAGCAGTACTTC. Translation gives CSVESDRDYEQYF.

This chain connects TRBV11-2 to TRBJ1-2; 9 nucleotides match TRBD1. Looked up from germline, CDR1 is SGHAT and CDR2 is FQNNGV. The length of the CDR3 is 18 residues. V lost 3 bases to trimming and J lost 3 bases; unmatched junction nucleotides: 14. The CDR3 DNA is TGTGCCAGCAGCTTGATAGGAATACCGGGACAGGGAGACTATGGCTACACCTTC. Amino acids: CASSLIGIPGQGDYGYTF.

For this clone: The same CDR3 also results from other DNA sequences found in this sample. This chain connects TRBV3-1 (or the pseudogene TRBV3-2) to TRBJ2-7; TRBD2 aligns across 13 bases. V dropped 4 bases and J dropped 1; count of bases not matched to a gene: 4. Germline-derived CDR1 and CDR2 are LGHDT and YNNKEL (reference sequence). The CDR3 totals 16 residues. This CDR3 is CASSLRTSGSSYEQYF. CDR3 nucleotide sequence: TGTGCCAGCAGCCTCCGGACTAGCGGGAGTTCCTACGAGCAGTACTTC.

The chain couples TRBV19 to TRBJ1-3; 7 bases are shared with TRBD1. CDR3 length: 16 amino acids. With V trimmed by 5 bases and J by 4 bases, 11 bases remained unmatched. CDR1 is LNHDA and CDR2 is SQIVND in the germline V gene (reference sequence). This CDR3 reads CASSYQGVSGGNTIYF. CDR3 coding DNA: TGTGCCAGTAGTTACCAGGGGGTTAGTGGAGGAAACACCATATATTTT.

The rearrangement joins TRBV11-2 to TRBJ2-2; D gene uncertain. The CDR3 length is 14 residues. The V end lost 2 bases, the J end lost 0 bases, and 4 bases lay between the germline ends. Germline CDR1 reads SGHAT; CDR2 reads FQNNGV. CDR3 nucleotides: TGTGCCAGCAGCTTATCAGCGAACACCGGGGAGCTGTTTTTT. This gives the protein CASSLSANTGELFF.

The chain is built from TRBV6-1 and TRBJ1-5; D may be TRBD1 (5 bases). Germline CDR1 reads MNHNS; CDR2 reads SASEGT. The CDR3 contains 14 residues. The V end lost 0 bases, the J end lost 3 bases, and 6 bases lay between the germline ends. The DNA for the CDR3 is TGTGCCAGCAGTGAAGCACAGGACAATCAGCCCCAGCATTTT. Its translation is CASSEAQDNQPQHF.

V and J are TRBV10-2 and TRBJ2-6, with D unclear. Germline V gene sequence: CDR1 WSHSY, CDR2 SAAADI. This CDR3 comprises 15 residues. Trimming pared 4 bases from V and 2 bases from J, leaving 9 bases between. The CDR3 here is CASSGEMAGANVLTF. The CDR3 nucleotides are TGCGCCAGCAGTGGTGAGATGGCTGGGGCCAACGTCCTGACTTTC.

The chain couples TRBV6-5 to TRBJ2-3; 8 bases align to TRBD1. Germline trimming cut 5 bases from V and 8 bases from J; bases unmatched to any gene: 9. The CDR3 runs 14 residues. The germline gives CDR1 MNHEY, CDR2 SVGAGI. The CDR3 nucleotides are TGTGCCAGCAGTACCGACAGGGGTAGGGGTACGCAGTATTTT. This translates into CASSTDRGRGTQYF.

The chain has TRBV9 and TRBJ2-7, with TRBD2 identical over 8 bases. Germline CDR1 reads SGDLS; CDR2 reads YYNGEE. CDR3 length: 16 amino acids. After removal of 0 bases from V and 2 bases from J, the junction contained 7 bases not matched to a gene. The CDR3 reads CASSVGSSGGPYEQYF. CDR3 bases: TGTGCCAGCAGCGTAGGCTCCAGCGGGGGTCCCTACGAGCAGTACTTC. Together with reference TRBV9 and TRBJ2-7, the CDR3 gives the full variable domain: DSGVTQTPKHLITATGQRVTLRCSPRSGDLSVYWYQQSLDQGLQFLIQYYNGEERAKGNILERFSAQQFPDLHSELNLSSLELGDSALYFCASSVGSSGGPYEQYFGPGTRLTVT.

The CDR3 DNA follows: TGTGCCAGCAGTGGGACAGGAATTAGCAATCAGCCCCAGCATTTT. This translates into CASSGTGISNQPQHF. The rearrangement joins TRBV2 to TRBJ1-5; TRBD1 aligns across 7 bases. Germline assignment: CDR1 SNHLY and CDR2 FYNNEI. CDR3 length: 15 residues. J gave up 0 bases and V 4 bases, and 3 bases lay outside the gene matches.

The sample holds a few counts of this clone. This chain joins TRBV21-1 and TRBJ1-2. TRBV21-1 is designated a pseudogene. The CDR3 contains 15 residues. CDR3 amino acids: CASSNGGSASYGYTF. The CDR3 DNA sequence: TGTGCCAGCAGCAATGGCGGGTCTGCGAGCTATGGCTACACCTTC.

This clone was picked up one time. CDR3 bases: TGTGCCAGCAGTTTATCACAGGGAGGGACTCAGCCCCAGCATTTT. Translation gives CASSLSQGGTQPQHF. The V and J genes are TRBV27 and TRBJ1-5; the D gene is possibly TRBD1 (6 bases). Per the germline V gene, CDR1 is MNHEY and CDR2 is SMNVEV (reference sequence). The CDR3 consists of 15 residues. V lost 0 bases and J 6 bases, leaving 12 bases between the germline ends.

This chain connects TRBV5-6 to TRBJ1-1; D perhaps matches TRBD1 (6 bases). This CDR3 has 14 residues. Per the germline V gene, CDR1 is SGHDT and CDR2 is YYEEEE. Trimming removed 2 bases at V and 7 bases at J, with 15 bases between. CDR3 residues: CASSLEGGPHEAFF. In nucleotides, the CDR3 is TGTGCCAGCAGCTTAGAAGGGGGTCCTCATGAAGCTTTCTTT.